These 25 T cell receptor beta chains were sequenced from one sample in a study of tissue T cells after allogeneic stem cell transplantation. Clones were read by immunoSEQ multiplex PCR, and TCRdb kept only the in-frame ones, dropping some. The sample has about 28,000 clones, approximately 83% seen once. This sample comprised blood, obtained before transplantation. The receptors stem from a woman aged 18-49 years who later had graft-versus-host disease after an allogeneic stem cell transplant.

This clone appeared a few times. CDR3 DNA: TGTGCCAGCAGCCCCTTACTAGCGGGAGATCGTGAGCAGTTCTTC. This sequence encodes CASSPLLAGDREQFF. The gene calls are TRBV14 and TRBJ2-1, with 11 bases that match TRBD2. J lost 9 bases, V lost 4 bases, and 8 bases had no gene match. Germline V gene sequence: CDR1 SGHDN, CDR2 FVKESK. There are 15 residues in the CDR3.

The V call is TRBV6-4, the J call TRBJ2-1; TRBD1 matches 8 bases. Germline trimming cut 5 bases from V and 8 bases from J; bases unmatched to any gene: 5. This CDR3 has 13 amino acids. The V gene's germline CDR1 is MRHNA and CDR2 SNTAGT. This CDR3 reads CASSRGQADEQFF. CDR3 DNA: TGTGCCAGCAGTAGGGGACAGGCGGATGAGCAGTTCTTC.

The V and J genes are TRBV30 and TRBJ2-7; 8 positions agree with TRBD1. There are 13 residues in the CDR3. CDR1 and CDR2 (germline): GTSNPN, SVGIG (reference sequence). V lost 3 bases to trimming and J lost 3 bases; unmatched junction nucleotides: 4. DNA of the CDR3: TGTGCCTGGAGCCCCGGACAGGGCTACGAGCAGTACTTC. Protein sequence: CAWSPGQGYEQYF.

The rearrangement links TRBV25-1 to TRBJ1-1; tentatively, D is TRBD1 (5 bases). This CDR3 has 14 residues. The V end was cut by 4 bases, the J end by 4 bases, with 13 bases between. From germline, CDR1 is MGHDK and CDR2 SYGVNS. The CDR3 here is CASSVRGKGTEAFF. Here the CDR3 DNA reads TGTGCCAGCAGTGTGCGGGGGAAGGGCACTGAAGCTTTCTTT.

There are a few counts of this clone. The chain employs TRBV19 and TRBJ1-1, with TRBD1 matching over 9 bases. In germline, CDR1 is LNHDA, CDR2 SQIVND (reference sequence). The CDR3 consists of 15 residues. With V trimmed by 3 bases and J by 7 bases, 9 bases remained unmatched. CDR3 protein: CASSMGQGFGIEAFF. CDR3 nucleotides: TGTGCCAGTAGTATGGGACAGGGCTTCGGAATTGAAGCTTTCTTT.

This chain uses TRBV2 with TRBJ1-2; D is perhaps TRBD1 (5 bases). This CDR3 is built from 14 residues. The V end lost 6 bases, the J end lost 1 base, and 12 bases lay between the germline ends. Germline lookup yields CDR1 SNHLY and CDR2 FYNNEI. CDR3 protein: CASRGTVLNYGYTF. CDR3 nucleotides: TGTGCCAGCAGGGGGACGGTACTTAACTATGGCTACACCTTC.

This sequence joins TRBV20-1 and TRBJ2-7; a weak D match, TRBD2 (7 bases). This CDR3 comprises 13 residues. Trimming took off 3 bases at V and 1 base at J, with 10 bases between the two ends. CDR1 is DFQATT, CDR2 SNEGSKA, per germline (reference sequence). The CDR3 DNA reads TGCAGTGCTAGTGGGGGGGCTTCCTACGAGCAGTACTTC. Protein: CSASGGASYEQYF.

This chain joins TRBV27 and TRBJ2-7; D is possibly TRBD1 or TRBD2 (5 bases each). V was shortened by 5 bases and J by 7 bases, with 18 bases between the two germline ends. This CDR3 comprises 14 residues. The germline V gene encodes CDR1 MNHEY and CDR2 SMNVEV (reference sequence). For the CDR3, the DNA is TGTGCCAGCAGTCCCTCGGGACGGTGGTCAGAGCAGTACTTC. Protein: CASSPSGRWSEQYF.

The rearrangement uses TRBV4-1 and TRBJ2-7; D call uncertain. The germline gives CDR1 MGHRA, CDR2 YSYEKL. V was pared by 1 base and J by 4 bases, with 11 bases between. This CDR3 is built from 14 residues. CDR3 in DNA: TGCGCCAGCAGCCAAGTCTCCCTGTCTTACGAGCAGTACTTC. This gives the protein CASSQVSLSYEQYF.

This chain links TRBV28 with TRBJ2-2; TRBD1 agrees at 10 bases. J was trimmed by 3 bases and V by 8 bases; bases with no gene match: 6. There are 15 residues in the CDR3. Germline assignment: CDR1 MDHEN and CDR2 SYDVKM. The CDR3: CASWTGGSHTGELFF. CDR3 bases: TGTGCCAGCTGGACAGGGGGGTCACACACCGGGGAGCTGTTTTTT. Supplemented by reference TRBV28 and TRBJ2-2, the full variable domain reads DVKVTQSSRYLVKRTGEKVFLECVQDMDHENMFWYRQDPGLGLRLIYFSYDVKMKEKGDIPEGYSVSREKKERFSLILESASTNQTSMYLCASWTGGSHTGELFFGEGSRLTVL.

Points on this clone: At one end, the junction sequence differs from germline, possibly due to a read error. CDR3 amino acids: CASSVASDRGELRF. CDR3 DNA: TGTGCCAGCAGCGTAGCTAGTGACCGGGGGGAGCTACGTTTT. This sequence joins TRBV9 and TRBJ1-1; weak D call: TRBD1 (5 bases). The CDR3 consists of 14 residues. Germline V lookup: CDR1 SGDLS, CDR2 YYNGEE.

The chain recombines TRBV7-2 with TRBJ1-2, with D hard to call. Germline V gene lookup returns CDR1 SGHTA and CDR2 FQGNSA. The CDR3 is made up of 13 amino acids. Deletions cut 2 bases from V and 11 bases from J, with 15 bases between. CDR3 amino acids: CASSLWNFRGYTF. CDR3 DNA: TGTGCCAGCAGCTTATGGAACTTTAGAGGATACACCTTC.

The chain employs TRBV30 and TRBJ1-1; possible D gene TRBD1, 5 bases. V shed 3 bases and J shed 5 bases, with 16 bases lying between them. Germline values: CDR1 GTSNPN, CDR2 SVGIG (reference sequence). The CDR3 is 14 amino acids. DNA for the CDR3: TGTGCCTGGAGCAGTAGGTCCGGGGCAACTGAAGCTTTCTTT. This encodes CAWSSRSGATEAFF.

The chain joins TRBV27 to TRBJ2-6; 10 bases map to TRBD1. V trimming: 4 bases; J trimming: 2 bases; junction bases outside the gene matches: 8. The V gene's germline CDR1 is MNHEY and CDR2 SMNVEV (reference sequence). This CDR3 comprises 18 residues. The CDR3 DNA is TGTGCCAGCAGTTCCCGGGACAGGGGAAGCACTGGGGCCAACGTCCTGACTTTC. It encodes CASSSRDRGSTGANVLTF.

This chain links TRBV5-1 with TRBJ1-6, with TRBD1 matching 7 bases. Germline V CDR1 and CDR2: SGHRS, YFSETQ. Germline trimming cut 0 bases from V and 9 bases from J; bases unmatched to any gene: 3. This CDR3 region has 14 residues. The CDR3 loop reads CASSLDRGGSPLHF. The CDR3 coding sequence is TGCGCCAGCAGCTTGGACAGGGGAGGTTCACCCCTCCACTTT.

V and J are TRBV15 and TRBJ2-7, with 12 bases matching TRBD1. CDR3 length equals 14 residues. CDR1 LNHNV and CDR2 YYDKDF come from the germline V gene (reference sequence). The ends lost 5 bases at V and 4 bases at J; junction bases unmatched: 3. In DNA, the CDR3 is TGTGCCACCAGCGGGGGACAGGGGGCTTACGAGCAGTACTTC. Its translation: CATSGGQGAYEQYF.

This chain uses TRBV7-6 with TRBJ1-2; TRBD1 matches at 7 bases. Germline assignment: CDR1 SGHVS and CDR2 FNYEAQ. The CDR3 has 14 residues. V was clipped by 5 bases and J by 4 bases; unmatched bases: 7. Here the CDR3 reads CASSPGTAPYGYTF. DNA for the CDR3: TGTGCCAGCAGCCCGGGGACAGCTCCCTATGGCTACACCTTC.

This sequence joins TRBV6-2 or TRBV6-3 and TRBJ2-3; 7 bases match TRBD2. J was trimmed by 4 bases and V by 6 bases; bases with no gene match: 19. The V gene's germline CDR1 is MNHEY and CDR2 SVGEGT. The CDR3 covers 18 residues. CDR3 nucleotides: TGTGCCAGCAGCCCTGGACCTACACTTCGGGGGGAGGCAGATACGCAGTATTTT. Its protein is CASSPGPTLRGEADTQYF.

This clone was detected only once. The chain is built from TRBV5-1 and TRBJ2-1; D not resolved. CDR3 size: 14 residues. Germline V lookup: CDR1 SGHRS, CDR2 YFSETQ. The germline V and J ends were trimmed by 2 bases and 5 bases, with 11 bases remaining between them. This CDR3 reads CASSFVSTDNEQFF. Written as DNA, the CDR3 is TGCGCCAGCAGCTTTGTATCGACGGACAATGAGCAGTTCTTC.

This clone was seen only once. The V and J genes are TRBV6-4 and TRBJ1-5; weak D call: TRBD1 (5 bases). Trimming removed 0 bases from V and 2 bases from J, with 8 bases in between. CDR3 length: 15 amino acids. Germline CDR1 MRHNA, CDR2 SNTAGT. CDR3 in amino acids: CASSDSRGGNQPQHF. The DNA of the CDR3 is TGTGCCAGCAGTGACTCGAGAGGGGGCAATCAGCCCCAGCATTTT.

The chain couples TRBV5-1 to TRBJ2-3, with TRBD1 as a possible D gene (6 bases). The germline V gene has CDR1 SGHRS and CDR2 YFSETQ. This CDR3 is 14 amino acids long. V was cut by 7 bases and J by 4 bases, with 16 bases left in between. The CDR3 is CASLRDNSADTQYF. Here the CDR3 DNA reads TGCGCCAGCCTCCGGGACAATAGCGCAGATACGCAGTATTTT.

V is TRBV7-3 and J is TRBJ2-3, with 9 nucleotides matching TRBD2. Germline V gene lookup returns CDR1 SGHTA and CDR2 FQGTGA. After removal of 5 bases from V and 4 bases from J, the junction contained 10 bases not matched to a gene. This CDR3 spans 16 amino acids. The CDR3 spells CASSPRGGGAPDTQYF. CDR3 bases: TGTGCCAGCAGCCCTCGTGGCGGGGGGGCCCCAGATACGCAGTATTTT. The full variable domain, rest sourced from reference TRBV7-3 and TRBJ2-3, is GAGVSQTPSNKVTEKGKYVELRCDPISGHTALYWYRQSLGQGPEFLIYFQGTGAADDSGLPNDRFFAVRPEGSVSTLKIQRTERGDSAVYLCASSPRGGGAPDTQYFGPGTRLTVL.

The chain joins TRBV10-1 to TRBJ2-5, with D unclear. The CDR3 covers 14 residues. Deletions cut 0 bases from V and 4 bases from J, with 9 bases between. Germline-derived CDR1 and CDR2 are WNHNN and SYGVQD (reference sequence). The CDR3 is CASSESSRRETQYF. CDR3 in DNA: TGCGCCAGCAGTGAGTCTTCCAGGAGAGAGACCCAGTACTTC.

The chain employs TRBV2 and TRBJ1-6; the D gene is possibly TRBD1 (6 bases). Germline CDR1 SNHLY, CDR2 FYNNEI. The CDR3 extends over 13 amino acids. V was cut by 8 bases and J by 7 bases, with 12 bases left in between. DNA of the CDR3: TGTGCCAGCTGGACAGAACAAAATTCACCCCTCCACTTT. Residues: CASWTEQNSPLHF.

This chain uses TRBV20-1 with TRBJ2-3; no clear D gene. Between the trimmed V and J ends, which lost 6 bases and 5 bases, there was a span of 6 bases. Germline V gene sequence: CDR1 DFQATT, CDR2 SNEGSKA (reference sequence). CDR3 length: 10 residues. The CDR3 loop reads CSAKEDTQYF. The CDR3, as DNA: TGCAGTGCCAAGGAAGATACGCAGTATTTT.